This T cell receptor (beta chain) derives from a study of shared clonotypes between healthy human individuals. General study results and limits: Naive subsets tended to show greater estimated richness than memory subsets.

Sorted-subset replicate PCRs used around 200 ng of genomic DNA. This amount corresponded to 33,000 or so T cell genomes. Per the original data handling: Filtering of immunoSEQ junctional sequences could not match full-length read filtering. Repertoires were generated with immunoSEQ multiplex PCR, while TCRdb's copy carries only in-frame clones and drops some. That table is the source of V, J and clone size, and D and trimming were worked out from the DNA. The sample includes 2 million or so clones, roughly 95% seen only once; the top ten take more than 0.1%. Germline-derived CDR1 and CDR2 are SEHNR and FQNEAQ (reference sequence). Trimming removed 6 bases from V and 7 bases from J; junction bases left unmatched: 4. This CDR3 is built from 13 residues. On this clone: The antigen remains undetermined.

Each of the donors was a healthy adult who was HIV-negative and had not had a recent acute infection or vaccination. This clonotype was obtained from a man between 18 and 29 years old in good health. The rearrangement uses TRBV7-9 and TRBJ1-4, with 8 bases aligning to TRBD1. Sequencing input: naive CD4+ T cells sorted from blood. Documented subset: CD45RA+ positively selected. This chain's CDR3 is CASSLQGVEKLFF. The CDR3 bases are TGTGCCAGCAGTCTACAGGGGGTTGAAAAACTGTTTTTT.